This T cell receptor beta chain was sequenced in a study of blood T cell repertoires in COVID-19. About the research overall: The origin of the acute and convalescent COVID-19 samples was the United States, Italy and Spain. PBMCs, B-cell-depleted T cells, or T cells provided the cDNA or gDNA that made up the material.

Original analysis: Reference gene primer amplification in the assay estimated nucleated cell counts. Profiling relied on immunoSEQ multiplex PCR, and the TCRdb table lists in-frame clones only, not all of them. Clone size and the V and J calls come from that table; the DNA yielded D and trimming. The sample includes approximately 260,000 clones, approximately 89% of them seen just once. CDR1 is SGHVS, CDR2 FQNEAQ, per germline. The CDR3 is made up of 14 amino acids. V was trimmed by 5 bases and J by 4 bases, leaving 14 bases between them. This TCR derives from a woman in her sixties or seventies who had recovered from COVID-19. Specimen: PBMCs or T cells enriched from blood (not recorded which). The chain is built from TRBV7-8 and TRBJ1-1, with D possibly TRBD1 on 5 matching bases. CDR3 nucleotides: TGTGCCAGCAGCCTCCAGGATACAGGCACTGAAGCTTTCTTT. Protein product: CASSLQDTGTEAFF.